This T cell receptor (beta chain) derives from a study of T cell changes during pregnancy in multiple sclerosis. Sequencing was performed with immunoSEQ multiplex PCR; in TCRdb, only in-frame clones are kept and a portion is missing. The sample shows around 30,000 clones, 80% to 95% of them seen only once. V gave up 6 bases and J gave up 4 bases; unmatched junction bases: 7. This CDR3 has 13 amino acids. CDR1 and CDR2 from the germline V gene are SQVTM and ANQGSEA. The material was CD8+ T cells from peripheral blood mononuclear cells, obtained before pregnancy. This receptor was taken from a female donor with multiple sclerosis, enrolled in a pregnancy study. The chain recombines TRBV29-1 with TRBJ1-2, with TRBD1 matching over 8 bases. The CDR3 DNA follows: TGCAGCGTCATGGACAGGGAGGGCTATGGCTACACCTTC. Encoded protein: CSVMDREGYGYTF.